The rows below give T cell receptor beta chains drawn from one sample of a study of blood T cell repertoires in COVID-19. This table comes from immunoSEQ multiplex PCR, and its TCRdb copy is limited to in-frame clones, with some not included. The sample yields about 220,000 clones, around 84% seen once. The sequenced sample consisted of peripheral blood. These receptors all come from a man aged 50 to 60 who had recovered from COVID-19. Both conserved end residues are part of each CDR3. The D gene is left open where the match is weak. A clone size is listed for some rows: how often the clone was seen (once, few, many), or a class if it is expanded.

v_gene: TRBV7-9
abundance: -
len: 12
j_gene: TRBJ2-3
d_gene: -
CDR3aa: CASSFHPDTQYF
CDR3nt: TGTGCCAGCAGCTTTCATCCAGATACGCAGTATTTT

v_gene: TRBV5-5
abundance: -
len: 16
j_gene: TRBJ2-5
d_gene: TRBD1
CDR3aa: CASNNPRDRGQETQYF
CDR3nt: TGTGCCAGCAACAATCCCCGGGACAGGGGTCAAGAGACCCAGTACTTC

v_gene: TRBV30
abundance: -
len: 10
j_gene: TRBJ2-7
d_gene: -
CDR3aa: CAWSDNEQYF
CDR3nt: TGTGCCTGGAGTGATAACGAGCAGTACTTC

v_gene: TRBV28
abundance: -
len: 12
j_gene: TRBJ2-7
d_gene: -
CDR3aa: CASKTPLTEQYF
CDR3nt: TGTGCCAGCAAGACTCCCCTTACCGAGCAGTACTTC

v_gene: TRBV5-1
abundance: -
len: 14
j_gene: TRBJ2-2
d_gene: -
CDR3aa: CASSEGLVGGELFF
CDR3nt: TGCGCCAGCAGCGAAGGACTGGTTGGCGGGGAGCTGTTTTTT

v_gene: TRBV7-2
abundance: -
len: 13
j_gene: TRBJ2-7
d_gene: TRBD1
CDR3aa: CASSGPDRYEQYF
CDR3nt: TGTGCCAGCAGCGGCCCGGACAGGTACGAGCAGTACTTC

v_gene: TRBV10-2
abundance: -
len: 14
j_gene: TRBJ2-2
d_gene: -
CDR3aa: CASSDSVNTGELFF
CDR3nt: TGCGCCAGCAGTGACTCGGTGAACACCGGGGAGCTGTTTTTT

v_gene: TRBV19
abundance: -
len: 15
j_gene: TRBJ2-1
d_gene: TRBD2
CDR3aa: CASKVGGNVYNEQFF
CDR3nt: TGTGCCAGTAAGGTGGGGGGGAACGTCTACAATGAGCAGTTCTTC

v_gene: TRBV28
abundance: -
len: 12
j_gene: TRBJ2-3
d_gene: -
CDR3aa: CASSRTMGTQYF
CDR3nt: TGTGCCAGCAGCAGGACTATGGGTACGCAGTATTTT

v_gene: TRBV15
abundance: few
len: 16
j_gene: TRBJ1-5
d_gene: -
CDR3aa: CATSRGQGTGNQPQHF
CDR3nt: TGTGCCACCAGCAGGGGGCAGGGTACGGGCAATCAGCCCCAGCATTTT

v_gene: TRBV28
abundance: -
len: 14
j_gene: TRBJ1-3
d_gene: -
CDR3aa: CASSLGQGRDTIYF
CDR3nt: TGTGCCAGCAGTTTAGGGCAGGGGCGCGACACCATATATTTT

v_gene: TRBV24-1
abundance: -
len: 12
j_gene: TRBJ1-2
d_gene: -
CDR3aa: CATSEAGYGYTF
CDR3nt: TGTGCCACCAGTGAGGCAGGCTATGGCTACACCTTC

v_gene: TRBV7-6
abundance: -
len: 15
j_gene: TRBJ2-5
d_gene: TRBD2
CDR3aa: CASSPGTSAAETQYF
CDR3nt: TGTGCCAGCAGCCCCGGGACTAGCGCTGCAGAGACCCAGTACTTC

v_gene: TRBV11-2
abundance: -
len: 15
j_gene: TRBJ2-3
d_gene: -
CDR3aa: CASSLDRWLSDTQYF
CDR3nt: TGTGCCAGCAGCTTAGATCGTTGGCTTTCAGATACGCAGTATTTT

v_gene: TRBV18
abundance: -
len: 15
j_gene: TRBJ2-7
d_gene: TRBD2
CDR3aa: CASSSTSTNTYEQYF
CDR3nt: TGTGCCAGCTCATCGACTAGCACTAATACCTACGAGCAGTACTTC

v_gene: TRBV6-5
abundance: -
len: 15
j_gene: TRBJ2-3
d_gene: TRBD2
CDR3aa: CASSRSGLSTDTQYF
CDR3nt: TGTGCCAGCAGCCGTAGCGGGCTAAGCACAGATACGCAGTATTTT

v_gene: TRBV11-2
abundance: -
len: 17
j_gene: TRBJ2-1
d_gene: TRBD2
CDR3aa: CASSPEPGLAGYNEQFF
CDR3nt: TGTGCCAGCAGCCCCGAACCAGGACTAGCGGGATACAATGAGCAGTTCTTC

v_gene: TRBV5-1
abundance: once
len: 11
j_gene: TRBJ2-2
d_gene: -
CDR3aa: CASSFHGELFF
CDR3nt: TGCGCCAGCAGCTTTCACGGGGAGCTGTTTTTT

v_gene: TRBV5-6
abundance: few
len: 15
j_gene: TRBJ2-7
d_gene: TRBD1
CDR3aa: CASSLAGTGMDEQYF
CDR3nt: TGTGCCAGCAGCTTGGCCGGGACAGGGATGGACGAGCAGTACTTC

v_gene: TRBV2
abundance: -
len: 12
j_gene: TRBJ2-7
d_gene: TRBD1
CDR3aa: CASWGQPYEQYF
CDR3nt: TGTGCCAGTTGGGGACAGCCCTACGAGCAGTACTTC

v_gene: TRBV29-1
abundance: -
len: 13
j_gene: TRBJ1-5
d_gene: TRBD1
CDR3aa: CSVGRGLYQPQHF
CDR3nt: TGCAGCGTTGGCAGGGGGCTGTATCAGCCCCAGCATTTT

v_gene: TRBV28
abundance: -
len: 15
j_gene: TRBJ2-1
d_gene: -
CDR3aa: CASSVDFNSYNEQFF
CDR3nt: TGTGCCAGCAGCGTGGACTTTAACTCCTACAATGAGCAGTTCTTC

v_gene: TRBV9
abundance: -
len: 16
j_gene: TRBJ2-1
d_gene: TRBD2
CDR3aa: CASSSLLAGGPNEQFF
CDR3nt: TGTGCCAGCAGCAGCCTACTAGCGGGAGGGCCCAATGAGCAGTTCTTC

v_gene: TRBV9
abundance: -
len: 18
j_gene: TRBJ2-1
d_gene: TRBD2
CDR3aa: CASSRTPGGLAEPGRQFF
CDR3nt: TGTGCCAGCAGTCGGACACCCGGGGGTCTAGCGGAACCCGGTAGGCAGTTCTTC

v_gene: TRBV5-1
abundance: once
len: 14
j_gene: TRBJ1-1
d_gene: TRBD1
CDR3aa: CASSSGQGGAEAFF
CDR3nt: TGCGCCAGCAGCTCGGGACAGGGGGGAGCTGAAGCTTTCTTT

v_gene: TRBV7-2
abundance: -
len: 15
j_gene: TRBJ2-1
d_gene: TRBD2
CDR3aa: CASSLALAGSNEQFF
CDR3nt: TGTGCCAGCAGCCTAGCACTAGCGGGAAGCAATGAGCAGTTCTTC

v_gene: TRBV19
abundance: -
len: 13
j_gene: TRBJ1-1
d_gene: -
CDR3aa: CASRPQGNTEAFF
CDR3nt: TGTGCCAGTCGCCCACAGGGGAACACTGAAGCTTTCTTT

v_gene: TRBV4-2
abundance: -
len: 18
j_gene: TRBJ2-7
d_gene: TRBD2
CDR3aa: CASSQGMSSGTSSYEQYF
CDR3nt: TGTGCCAGCAGCCAAGGCATGTCTAGCGGGACTAGCTCCTACGAGCAGTACTTC

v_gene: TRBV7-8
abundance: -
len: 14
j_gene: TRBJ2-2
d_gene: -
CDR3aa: CASSLLGSTGELFF
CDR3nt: TGTGCCAGCAGCTTACTGGGCAGCACCGGGGAGCTGTTTTTT

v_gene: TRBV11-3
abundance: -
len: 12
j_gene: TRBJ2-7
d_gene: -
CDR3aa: CAAGTPAYEQYF
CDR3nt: TGTGCCGCCGGGACACCAGCCTACGAGCAGTACTTC

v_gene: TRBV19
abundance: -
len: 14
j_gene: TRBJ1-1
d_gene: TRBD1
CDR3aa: CASSTRQGETEAFF
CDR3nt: TGTGCCAGTAGCACTAGACAGGGAGAGACTGAAGCTTTCTTT

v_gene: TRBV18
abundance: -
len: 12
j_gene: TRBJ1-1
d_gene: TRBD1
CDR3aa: CASSTSTGGAFF
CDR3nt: TGTGCCAGCTCAACTTCGACAGGGGGAGCTTTCTTT

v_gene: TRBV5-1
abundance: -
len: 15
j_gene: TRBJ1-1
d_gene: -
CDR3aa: CASSLIPGTPTEAFF
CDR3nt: TGCGCCAGCAGCTTGATTCCCGGGACACCCACTGAAGCTTTCTTT

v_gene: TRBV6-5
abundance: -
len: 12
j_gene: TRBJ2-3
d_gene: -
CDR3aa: CASRARTDTQYF
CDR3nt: TGTGCCAGCAGGGCCCGCACAGATACGCAGTATTTT

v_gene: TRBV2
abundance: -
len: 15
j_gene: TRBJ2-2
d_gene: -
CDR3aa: CASSPLGGNTGELFF
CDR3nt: TGTGCCAGCAGTCCTCTTGGAGGGAACACCGGGGAGCTGTTTTTT

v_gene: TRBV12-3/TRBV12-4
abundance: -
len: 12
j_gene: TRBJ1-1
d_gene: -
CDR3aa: CASSQDRTEAFF
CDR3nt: TGTGCCAGCAGCCAAGACAGGACCGAAGCTTTCTTT

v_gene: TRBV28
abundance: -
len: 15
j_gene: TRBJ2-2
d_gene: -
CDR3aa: CAIRNRDLNTGELFF
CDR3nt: TGTGCCATCAGGAATAGGGACTTAAACACCGGGGAGCTGTTTTTT

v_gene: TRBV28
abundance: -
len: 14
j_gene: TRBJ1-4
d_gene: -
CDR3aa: CASSPDTYNEKLFF
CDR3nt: TGTGCCAGCAGCCCGGACACATATAATGAAAAACTGTTTTTT

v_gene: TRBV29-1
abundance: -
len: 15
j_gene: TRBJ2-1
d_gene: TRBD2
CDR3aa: CSVRGGTSGSGEQFF
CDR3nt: TGCAGCGTGAGGGGGGGGACTAGCGGGAGCGGCGAGCAGTTCTTC

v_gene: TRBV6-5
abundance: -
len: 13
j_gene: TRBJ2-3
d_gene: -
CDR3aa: CASRPRGSDTQYF
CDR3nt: TGTGCCAGCAGACCCCGGGGGTCCGATACGCAGTATTTT

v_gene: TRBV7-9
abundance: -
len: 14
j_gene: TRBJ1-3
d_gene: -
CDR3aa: CASKLEPWGNTIYF
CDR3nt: TGTGCCAGCAAGCTTGAACCGTGGGGAAACACCATATATTTT

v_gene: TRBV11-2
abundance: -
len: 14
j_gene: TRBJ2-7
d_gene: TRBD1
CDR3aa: CASSTDRGPYEQYF
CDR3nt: TGTGCCAGCAGCACAGACAGGGGGCCCTACGAGCAGTACTTC

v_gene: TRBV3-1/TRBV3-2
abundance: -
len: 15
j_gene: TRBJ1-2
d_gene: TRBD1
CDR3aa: CASSPRDRERFGYTF
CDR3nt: TGTGCCAGCAGCCCGAGGGACAGGGAAAGGTTTGGCTACACCTTC

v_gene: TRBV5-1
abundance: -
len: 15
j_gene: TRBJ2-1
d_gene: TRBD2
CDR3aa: CASSPELAGGYEQFF
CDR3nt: TGCGCCAGCAGCCCAGAACTAGCGGGAGGCTATGAGCAGTTCTTC

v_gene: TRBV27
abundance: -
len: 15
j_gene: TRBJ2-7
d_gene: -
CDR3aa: CASSPRPGSSYEQYF
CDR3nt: TGTGCCAGCAGTCCCAGGCCGGGGAGCTCCTACGAGCAGTACTTC

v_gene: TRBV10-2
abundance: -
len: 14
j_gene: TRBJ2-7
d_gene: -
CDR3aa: CASSESGSLYEQYF
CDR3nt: TGCGCCAGCAGTGAGTCAGGGAGCCTTTACGAGCAGTACTTC

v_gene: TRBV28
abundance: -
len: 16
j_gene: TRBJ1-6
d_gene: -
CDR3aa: CASSPNAVLGNSPLHF
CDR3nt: TGTGCCAGCAGTCCTAACGCGGTTCTGGGTAATTCACCCCTCCACTTT

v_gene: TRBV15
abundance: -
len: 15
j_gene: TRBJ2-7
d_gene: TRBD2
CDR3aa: CATSRVGTNLHEQYF
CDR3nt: TGTGCCACCAGCAGAGTCGGGACTAACCTCCACGAGCAGTACTTC